The 8 T cell receptor beta chains reported below all come from one sample, sequenced in a study of blood T cell repertoires in COVID-19 (dated by TCRdb to 2019 to 2021). Libraries came from the immunoSEQ multiplex PCR assay. TCRdb holds this immuneACCESS table with in-frame rearrangements only. Some clones are missing; in checked studies, unresolved V genes explain under half, and the rest has no known cause. The sample records around 130,000 clones, roughly 79% of which are singletons. The top ten hold approximately 10% of the sample. The sequencing input was peripheral blood. These receptors were taken from a human donor in a cohort sampled during active COVID-19.

V gene TRBV7-6 combines with J gene TRBJ1-6; D might be TRBD1 (5 bases). The V gene's germline CDR1 is SGHVS and CDR2 FNYEAQ. This CDR3 comprises 16 residues. Trimming removed 5 bases from V and 10 bases from J, with 21 bases in between. In nucleotides, the CDR3 is TGTGCCAGCAGCCGTAAGGGTGGGCAGGGCGACTCACCCCTCCACTTT. It encodes CASSRKGGQGDSPLHF.

The CDR3 DNA follows: TGTGCCAGCAGCTTGGGGTTACTGACAGGGGAAGCTTTCTTT. It translates to CASSLGLLTGEAFF. The rearrangement links TRBV27 to TRBJ1-1; 7 nucleotides agree with TRBD1. Germline CDR1 is MNHEY and CDR2 is SMNVEV (reference sequence). The V segment lost 6 bases and the J segment 8 bases; nucleotides outside the gene matches: 12. CDR3 length: 14 residues.

This chain links TRBV18 with TRBJ1-6, with D unclear. This CDR3 contains 16 residues. Trimming pared 3 bases from V and 0 bases from J, leaving 9 bases between. Looked up from germline, CDR1 is KGHSH and CDR2 is LQKENI. CDR3 residues: CASSPTGSSYNSPLHF. The CDR3 bases are TGTGCCAGCTCACCGACGGGTAGCTCCTATAATTCACCCCTCCACTTT.

In its sample, this clone was seen once. The V and J genes are TRBV7-2 and TRBJ1-4; a possible D gene is TRBD1 (5 bases). The V end lost 5 bases, the J end lost 5 bases, and 15 bases lay between the germline ends. Germline lookup yields CDR1 SGHTA and CDR2 FQGNSA. CDR3 length: 15 residues. CDR3: CASSPQAAVNEKLFF. The CDR3 DNA is TGTGCCAGCAGCCCACAGGCGGCCGTCAATGAAAAACTGTTTTTT.

The CDR3 bases are TGTGCCAGCCTCGGGGAGGGCCGGGGGTACACTGAAGCTTTCTTT. Encoded protein: CASLGEGRGYTEAFF. The V gene is TRBV19, the J gene TRBJ1-1; TRBD1 is a possible D gene (5 bases). This CDR3 comprises 15 residues. With 9 bases removed from V and 3 bases from J, the gap between germline ends came to 20 bases. CDR1 LNHDA and CDR2 SQIVND come from the germline V gene (reference sequence).

The chain joins TRBV4-1 to TRBJ2-2; no reliable D call. Germline values: CDR1 MGHRA, CDR2 YSYEKL. The CDR3 totals 14 residues. Trimming took 0 bases from V and 7 from J, leaving 9 bases between them. The CDR3 is CASSQEAVIGELFF. Here the CDR3 DNA reads TGCGCCAGCAGCCAAGAGGCCGTCATCGGGGAGCTGTTTTTT.

The V gene is TRBV5-6, the J gene TRBJ2-7; possible D gene TRBD2, 5 bases. Germline CDR1 reads SGHDT; CDR2 reads YYEEEE. With 1 base removed from V and 6 bases from J, the gap between germline ends came to 11 bases. This CDR3 contains 13 residues. The CDR3 here is CASSLRRASEQYF. The DNA of the CDR3 is TGTGCCAGCAGCTTGAGGCGGGCTTCCGAGCAGTACTTC. Full variable domain (outside the CDR3, taken from reference TRBV5-6 and TRBJ2-7): DAGVTQSPTHLIKTRGQQVTLRCSPKSGHDTVSWYQQALGQGPQFIFQYYEEEERQRGNFPDRFSGHQFPNYSSELNVNALLLGDSALYLCASSLRRASEQYFGPGTRLTVT.

The chain couples TRBV7-2 to TRBJ1-2; D possibly corresponds to TRBD1 (6 bases). Trimming pared 0 bases from V and 8 bases from J, leaving 13 bases between. The CDR3 spans 14 residues. Germline lookup yields CDR1 SGHTA and CDR2 FQGNSA. The chain's CDR3 is CASSLADRPKGYTF. The CDR3 region has the DNA TGTGCCAGCAGCTTAGCTGACAGGCCTAAGGGCTACACCTTC.